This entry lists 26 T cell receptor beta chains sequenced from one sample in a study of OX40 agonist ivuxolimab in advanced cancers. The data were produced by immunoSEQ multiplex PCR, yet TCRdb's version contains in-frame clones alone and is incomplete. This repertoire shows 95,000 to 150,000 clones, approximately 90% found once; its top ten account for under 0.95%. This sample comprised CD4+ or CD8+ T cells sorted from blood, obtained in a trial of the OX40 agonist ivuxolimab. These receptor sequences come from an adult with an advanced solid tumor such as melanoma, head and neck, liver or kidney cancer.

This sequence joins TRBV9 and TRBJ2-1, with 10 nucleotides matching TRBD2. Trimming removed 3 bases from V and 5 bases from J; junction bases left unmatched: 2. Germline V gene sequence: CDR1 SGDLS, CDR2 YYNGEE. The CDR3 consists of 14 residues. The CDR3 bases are TGTGCCAGCAGCGGGACTAGCGGACACAATGAGCAGTTCTTC. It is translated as CASSGTSGHNEQFF.

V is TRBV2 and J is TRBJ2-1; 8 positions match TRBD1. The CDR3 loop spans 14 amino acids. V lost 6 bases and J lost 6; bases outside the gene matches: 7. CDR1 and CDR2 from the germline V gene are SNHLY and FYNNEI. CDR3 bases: TGTGCCAGCAGGAACAGGGGGTCAGGCAATGAGCAGTTCTTC. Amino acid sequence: CASRNRGSGNEQFF. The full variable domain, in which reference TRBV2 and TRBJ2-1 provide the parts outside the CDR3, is EPEVTQTPSHQVTQMGQEVILRCVPISNHLYFYWYRQILGQKVEFLVSFYNNEISEKSEIFDDQFSVERPDGSNFTLKIRSTKLEDSAMYFCASRNRGSGNEQFFGPGTRLTVL.

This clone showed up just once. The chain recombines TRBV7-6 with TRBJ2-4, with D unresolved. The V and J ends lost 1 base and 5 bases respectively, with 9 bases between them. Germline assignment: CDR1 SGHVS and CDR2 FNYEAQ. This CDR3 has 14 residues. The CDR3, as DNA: TGTGCCAGCAGCTTAGAACCGGCCCAAAACATTCAGTACTTC. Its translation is CASSLEPAQNIQYF. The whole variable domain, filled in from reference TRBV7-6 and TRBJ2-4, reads GAGVSQSPRYKVTKRGQDVALRCDPISGHVSLYWYRQALGQGPEFLTYFNYEAQQDKSGLPNDRFSAERPEGSISTLTIQRTEQRDSAMYRCASSLEPAQNIQYFGAGTRLSVL.

The CDR3 nucleotides read TGTGCCAGTAAGGAACAGGCCGACATAGGGCCCCAGCATTTT. It is translated as CASKEQADIGPQHF. The chain carries TRBV19 and TRBJ1-5; TRBD1 is a possible D gene (5 bases). Trimming pared 7 bases from V and 9 bases from J, leaving 19 bases between. The V gene's germline CDR1 is LNHDA and CDR2 SQIVND (reference sequence). CDR3 length: 14 amino acids.

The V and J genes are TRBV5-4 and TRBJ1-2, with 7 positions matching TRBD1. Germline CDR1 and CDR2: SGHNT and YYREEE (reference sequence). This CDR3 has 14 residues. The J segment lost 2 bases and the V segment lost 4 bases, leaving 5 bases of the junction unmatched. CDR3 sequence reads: CASSAGQRNYGYTF. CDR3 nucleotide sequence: TGTGCCAGCAGCGCGGGACAGCGAAACTATGGCTACACCTTC.

The CDR3 loop is CASSEALRRDQPQHF. DNA for the CDR3: TGTGCCAGCAGTGAAGCGCTTCGCAGGGATCAGCCCCAGCATTTT. This chain joins TRBV2 and TRBJ1-5, with a possible D match to TRBD1 (5 bases). V dropped 0 bases and J dropped 5 bases, with 11 bases sitting between them. The CDR3 length is 15 residues. Per germline, CDR1 SNHLY and CDR2 FYNNEI.

CDR3 sequence: CSVEGGTLYGYTF. The CDR3 DNA sequence: TGCAGCGTTGAAGGGGGGACCTTATATGGCTACACCTTC. The V call is TRBV29-1, the J call TRBJ1-2, with D maybe TRBD1 (5 bases). V shed 1 base and J shed 5 bases, with 11 bases lying between them. This CDR3 has 13 residues. CDR1 and CDR2 from the germline V gene are SQVTM and ANQGSEA.

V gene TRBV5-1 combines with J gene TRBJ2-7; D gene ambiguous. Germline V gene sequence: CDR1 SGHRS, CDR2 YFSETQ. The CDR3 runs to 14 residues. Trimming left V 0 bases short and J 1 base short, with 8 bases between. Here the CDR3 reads CASSLAQASYEQYF. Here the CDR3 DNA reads TGCGCCAGCAGCTTGGCGCAGGCATCCTACGAGCAGTACTTC.

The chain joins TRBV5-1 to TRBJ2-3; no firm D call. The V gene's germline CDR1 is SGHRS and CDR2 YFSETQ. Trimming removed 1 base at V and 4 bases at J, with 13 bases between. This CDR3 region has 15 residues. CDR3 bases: TGCGCCAGCAGCTTGAGTCCGGCAGGCGCAGATACGCAGTATTTT. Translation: CASSLSPAGADTQYF. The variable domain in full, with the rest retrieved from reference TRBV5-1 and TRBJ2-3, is KAGVTQTPRYLIKTRGQQVTLSCSPISGHRSVSWYQQTPGQGLQFLFEYFSETQRNKGNFPGRFSGRQFSNSRSEMNVSTLELGDSALYLCASSLSPAGADTQYFGPGTRLTVL.

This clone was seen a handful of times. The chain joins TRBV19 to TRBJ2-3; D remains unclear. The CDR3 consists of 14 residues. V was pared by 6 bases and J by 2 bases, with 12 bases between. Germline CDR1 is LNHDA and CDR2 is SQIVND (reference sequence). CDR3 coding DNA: TGTGCCAGTAGCCGGACGGGCGACACAGATACGCAGTATTTT. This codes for CASSRTGDTDTQYF.

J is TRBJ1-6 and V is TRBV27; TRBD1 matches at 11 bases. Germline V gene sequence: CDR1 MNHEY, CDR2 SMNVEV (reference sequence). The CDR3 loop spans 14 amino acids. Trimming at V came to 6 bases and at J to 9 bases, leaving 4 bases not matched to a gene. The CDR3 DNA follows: TGTGCCAGCAGGGGGACAGGGGGTTTTTCACCCCTCCACTTT. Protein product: CASRGTGGFSPLHF.

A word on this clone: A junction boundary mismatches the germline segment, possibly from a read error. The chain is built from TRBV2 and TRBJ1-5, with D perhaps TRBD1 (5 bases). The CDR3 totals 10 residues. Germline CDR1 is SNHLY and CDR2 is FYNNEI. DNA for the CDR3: TGTGCCAGCAGCTCCGGGACCAAGGTTTTT. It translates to CASSSGTKVF. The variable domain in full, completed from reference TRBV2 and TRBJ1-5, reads EPEVTQTPSHQVTQMGQEVILRCVPISNHLYFYWYRQILGQKVEFLVSFYNNEISEKSEIFDDQFSVERPDGSNFTLKIRSTKLEDSAMYFCASSSGTKVFGDGTRLSIL.

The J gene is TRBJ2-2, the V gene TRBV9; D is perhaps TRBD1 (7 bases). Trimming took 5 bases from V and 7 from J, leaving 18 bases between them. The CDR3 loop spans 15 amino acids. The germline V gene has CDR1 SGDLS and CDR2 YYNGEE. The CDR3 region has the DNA TGTGCCAGCAGTGCTAGGAGGGGGCGGGGCGGGGAGCTGTTTTTT. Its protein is CASSARRGRGGELFF.

The CDR3 bases are TGTGCCAGCAGTGAAGACAGGGCCTCCCGGGGATCACCCCTCCACTTT. The encoded protein is CASSEDRASRGSPLHF. V is TRBV2 and J is TRBJ1-6; a possible D gene is TRBD1 (6 bases). Germline V gene lookup returns CDR1 SNHLY and CDR2 FYNNEI. V shed 1 base and J shed 10 bases, with 17 bases lying between them. This CDR3 region has 16 residues.

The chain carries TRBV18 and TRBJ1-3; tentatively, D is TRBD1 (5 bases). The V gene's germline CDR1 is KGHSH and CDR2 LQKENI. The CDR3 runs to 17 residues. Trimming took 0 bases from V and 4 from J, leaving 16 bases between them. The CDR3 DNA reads TGTGCCAGCTCACCACCAGCACCAGGGTCGTTCGGAAACACCATATATTTT. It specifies CASSPPAPGSFGNTIYF. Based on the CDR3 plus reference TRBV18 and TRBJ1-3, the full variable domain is NAGVMQNPRHLVRRRGQEARLRCSPMKGHSHVYWYRQLPEEGLKFMVYLQKENIIDESGMPKERFSAEFPKEGPSILRIQQVVRGDSAAYFCASSPPAPGSFGNTIYFGEGSWLTVV.

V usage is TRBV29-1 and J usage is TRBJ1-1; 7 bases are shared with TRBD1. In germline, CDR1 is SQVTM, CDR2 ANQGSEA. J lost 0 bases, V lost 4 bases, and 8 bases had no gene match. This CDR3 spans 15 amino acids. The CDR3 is CSVVETGTVNTEAFF. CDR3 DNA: TGCAGCGTTGTGGAGACAGGGACGGTGAACACTGAAGCTTTCTTT.

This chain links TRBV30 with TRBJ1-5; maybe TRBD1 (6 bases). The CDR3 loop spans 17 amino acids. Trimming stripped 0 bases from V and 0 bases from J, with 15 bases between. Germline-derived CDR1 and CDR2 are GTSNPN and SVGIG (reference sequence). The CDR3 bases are TGTGCCTGGAGTGTACGGGGGGCTGAATATAGCAATCAGCCCCAGCATTTT. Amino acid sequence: CAWSVRGAEYSNQPQHF.

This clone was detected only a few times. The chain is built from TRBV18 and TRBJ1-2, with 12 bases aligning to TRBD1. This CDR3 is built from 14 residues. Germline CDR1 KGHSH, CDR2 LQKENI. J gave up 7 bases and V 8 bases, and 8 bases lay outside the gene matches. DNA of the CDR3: TGTGCCAGCCAAACGGGACAGGGGGCGTTTGGCTACACCTTC. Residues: CASQTGQGAFGYTF.

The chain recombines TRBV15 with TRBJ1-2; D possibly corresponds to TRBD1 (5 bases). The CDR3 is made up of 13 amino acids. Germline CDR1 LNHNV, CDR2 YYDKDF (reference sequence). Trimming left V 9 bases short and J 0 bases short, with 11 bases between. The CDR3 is CATSGGANYGYTF. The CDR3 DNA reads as TGTGCCACTTCCGGGGGAGCTAACTATGGCTACACCTTC.

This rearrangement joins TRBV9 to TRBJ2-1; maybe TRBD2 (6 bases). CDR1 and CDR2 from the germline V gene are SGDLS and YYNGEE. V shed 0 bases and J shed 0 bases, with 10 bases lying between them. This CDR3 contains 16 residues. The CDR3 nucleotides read TGTGCCAGCAGCGTAGTGGGTAGCGGCTCCTACAATGAGCAGTTCTTC. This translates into CASSVVGSGSYNEQFF. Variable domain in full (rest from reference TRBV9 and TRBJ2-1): DSGVTQTPKHLITATGQRVTLRCSPRSGDLSVYWYQQSLDQGLQFLIQYYNGEERAKGNILERFSAQQFPDLHSELNLSSLELGDSALYFCASSVVGSGSYNEQFFGPGTRLTVL.

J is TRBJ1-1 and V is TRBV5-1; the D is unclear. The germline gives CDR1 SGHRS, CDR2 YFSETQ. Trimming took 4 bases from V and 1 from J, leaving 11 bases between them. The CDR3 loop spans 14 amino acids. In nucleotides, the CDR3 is TGCGCCAGCAGCGACCTTGACGGGAACACTGAAGCTTTCTTT. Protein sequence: CASSDLDGNTEAFF.

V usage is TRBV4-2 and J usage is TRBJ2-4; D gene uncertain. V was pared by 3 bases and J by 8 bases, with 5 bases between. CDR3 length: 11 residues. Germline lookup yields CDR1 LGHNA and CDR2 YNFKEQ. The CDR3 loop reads CASSHTDIQYF. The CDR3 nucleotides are TGTGCCAGCAGCCACACGGACATTCAGTACTTC.

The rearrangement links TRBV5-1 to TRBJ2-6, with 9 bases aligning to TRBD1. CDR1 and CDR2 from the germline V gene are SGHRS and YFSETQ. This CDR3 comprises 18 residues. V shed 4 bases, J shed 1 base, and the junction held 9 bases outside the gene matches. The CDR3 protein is CASSLRGQGQSGANVLTF. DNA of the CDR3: TGCGCCAGCAGCCTCCGGGGACAGGGACAATCTGGGGCCAACGTCCTGACTTTC.

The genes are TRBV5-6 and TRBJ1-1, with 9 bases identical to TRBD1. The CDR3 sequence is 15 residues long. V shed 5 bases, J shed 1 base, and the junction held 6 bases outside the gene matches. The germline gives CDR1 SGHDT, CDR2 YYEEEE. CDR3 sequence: CASSQPGQGNTEAFF. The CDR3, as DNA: TGTGCCAGCAGTCAGCCGGGACAGGGGAACACTGAAGCTTTCTTT.

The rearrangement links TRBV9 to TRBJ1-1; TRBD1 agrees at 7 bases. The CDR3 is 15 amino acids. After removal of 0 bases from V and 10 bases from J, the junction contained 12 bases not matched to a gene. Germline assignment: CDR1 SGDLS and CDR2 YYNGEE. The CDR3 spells CASSVVGSGGSGAFF. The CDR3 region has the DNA TGTGCCAGCAGCGTAGTGGGGTCAGGGGGTTCGGGAGCTTTCTTT.

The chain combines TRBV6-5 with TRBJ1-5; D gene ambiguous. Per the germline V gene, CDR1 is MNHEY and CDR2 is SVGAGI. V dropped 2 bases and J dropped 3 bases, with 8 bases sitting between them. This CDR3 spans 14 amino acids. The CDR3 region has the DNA TGTGCCAGCAGTTACGGGCCCTACAATCAGCCCCAGCATTTT. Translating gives CASSYGPYNQPQHF.